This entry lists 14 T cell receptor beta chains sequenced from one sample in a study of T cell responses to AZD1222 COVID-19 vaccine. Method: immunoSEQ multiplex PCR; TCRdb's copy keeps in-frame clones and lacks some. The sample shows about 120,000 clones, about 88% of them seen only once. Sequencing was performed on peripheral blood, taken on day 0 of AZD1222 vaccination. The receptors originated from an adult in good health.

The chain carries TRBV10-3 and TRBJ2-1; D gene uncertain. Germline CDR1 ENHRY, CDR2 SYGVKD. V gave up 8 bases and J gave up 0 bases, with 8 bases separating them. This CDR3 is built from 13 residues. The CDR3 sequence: CAIWRSSYNEQFF. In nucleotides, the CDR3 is TGTGCCATCTGGCGGAGCTCCTACAATGAGCAGTTCTTC.

Here the CDR3 DNA reads TGTGCCAGCAGCTTAAATCTTGCGGGGGACTACGACAATGAGCAGTTCTTC. Residues: CASSLNLAGDYDNEQFF. J is TRBJ2-1 and V is TRBV7-9; 7 bases are a match to TRBD2. Germline lookup yields CDR1 SEHNR and CDR2 FQNEAQ (reference sequence). V was pared by 2 bases and J by 5 bases, with 12 bases of the junction left unmatched. CDR3 length: 17 residues.

CDR3 sequence (DNA): TGTGCCAGCAGTTTTTCTCATTCACCCCTCCACTTT. This translates into CASSFSHSPLHF. The chain joins TRBV27 to TRBJ1-6; no reliable D call. The CDR3 has 12 residues. Trimming took off 3 bases at V and 8 bases at J, with 5 bases between the two ends. The germline V gene has CDR1 MNHEY and CDR2 SMNVEV (reference sequence).

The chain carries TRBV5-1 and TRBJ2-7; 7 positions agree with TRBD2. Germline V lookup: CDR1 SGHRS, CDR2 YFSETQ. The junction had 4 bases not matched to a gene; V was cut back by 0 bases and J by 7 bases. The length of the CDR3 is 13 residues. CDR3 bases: TGCGCCAGCAGCTTGGCCTCCGGGGGGGAGCAGTACTTC. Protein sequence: CASSLASGGEQYF. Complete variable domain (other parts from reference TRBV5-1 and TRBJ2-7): KAGVTQTPRYLIKTRGQQVTLSCSPISGHRSVSWYQQTPGQGLQFLFEYFSETQRNKGNFPGRFSGRQFSNSRSEMNVSTLELGDSALYLCASSLASGGEQYFGPGTRLTVT.

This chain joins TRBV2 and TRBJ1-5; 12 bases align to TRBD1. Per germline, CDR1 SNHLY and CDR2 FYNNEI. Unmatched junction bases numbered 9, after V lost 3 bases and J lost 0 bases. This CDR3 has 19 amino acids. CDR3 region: CASSEVWDRGQYSNQPQHF. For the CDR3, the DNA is TGTGCCAGCAGTGAGGTCTGGGACAGGGGGCAATATAGCAATCAGCCCCAGCATTTT.

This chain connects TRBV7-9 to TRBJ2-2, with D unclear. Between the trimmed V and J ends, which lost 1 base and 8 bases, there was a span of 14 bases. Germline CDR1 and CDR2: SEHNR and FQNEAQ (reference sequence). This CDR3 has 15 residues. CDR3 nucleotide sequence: TGTGCCAGCAGCTTAGTGCCAGCCTCCAGGGGGGAGCTGTTTTTT. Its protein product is CASSLVPASRGELFF.

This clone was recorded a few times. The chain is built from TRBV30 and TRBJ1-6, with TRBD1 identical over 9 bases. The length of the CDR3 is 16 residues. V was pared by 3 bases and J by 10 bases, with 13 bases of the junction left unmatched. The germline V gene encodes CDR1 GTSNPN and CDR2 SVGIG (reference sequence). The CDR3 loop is CAWSTKPGQGQSPLHF. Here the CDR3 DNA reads TGTGCCTGGAGCACGAAGCCGGGACAGGGCCAATCACCCCTCCACTTT.

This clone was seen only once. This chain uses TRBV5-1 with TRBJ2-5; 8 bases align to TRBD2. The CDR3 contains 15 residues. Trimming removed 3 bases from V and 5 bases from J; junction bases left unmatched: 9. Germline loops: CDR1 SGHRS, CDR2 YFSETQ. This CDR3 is CASSSHRTSWETQYF. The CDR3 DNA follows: TGCGCCAGCAGCTCTCATAGGACTAGCTGGGAGACCCAGTACTTC.

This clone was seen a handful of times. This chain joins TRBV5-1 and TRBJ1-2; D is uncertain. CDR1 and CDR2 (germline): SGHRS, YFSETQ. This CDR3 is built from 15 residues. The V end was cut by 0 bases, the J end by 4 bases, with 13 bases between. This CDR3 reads CASSLETGFVYGYTF. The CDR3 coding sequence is TGCGCCAGCAGCTTGGAAACGGGTTTTGTCTATGGCTACACCTTC. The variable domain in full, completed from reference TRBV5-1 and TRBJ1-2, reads KAGVTQTPRYLIKTRGQQVTLSCSPISGHRSVSWYQQTPGQGLQFLFEYFSETQRNKGNFPGRFSGRQFSNSRSEMNVSTLELGDSALYLCASSLETGFVYGYTFGSGTRLTVV.

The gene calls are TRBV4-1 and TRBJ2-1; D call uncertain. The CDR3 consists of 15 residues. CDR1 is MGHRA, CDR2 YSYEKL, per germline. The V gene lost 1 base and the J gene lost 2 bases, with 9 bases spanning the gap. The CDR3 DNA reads TGCGCCAGCAGCCAAGGTCGGAGTCCCTACAATGAGCAGTTCTTC. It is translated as CASSQGRSPYNEQFF.

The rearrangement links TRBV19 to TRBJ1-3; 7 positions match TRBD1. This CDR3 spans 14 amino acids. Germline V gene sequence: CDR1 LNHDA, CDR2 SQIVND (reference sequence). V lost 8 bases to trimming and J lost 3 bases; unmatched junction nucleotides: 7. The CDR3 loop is CASEGGAYGNTIYF. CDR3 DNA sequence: TGTGCCAGTGAAGGGGGCGCTTATGGAAACACCATATATTTT.

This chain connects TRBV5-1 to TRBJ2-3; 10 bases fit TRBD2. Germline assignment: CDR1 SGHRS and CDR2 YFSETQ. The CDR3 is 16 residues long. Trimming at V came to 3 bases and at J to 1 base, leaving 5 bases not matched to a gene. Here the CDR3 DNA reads TGCGCCAGCAGCTATACTGGACTAGCGGGCACAGATACGCAGTATTTT. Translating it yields CASSYTGLAGTDTQYF.

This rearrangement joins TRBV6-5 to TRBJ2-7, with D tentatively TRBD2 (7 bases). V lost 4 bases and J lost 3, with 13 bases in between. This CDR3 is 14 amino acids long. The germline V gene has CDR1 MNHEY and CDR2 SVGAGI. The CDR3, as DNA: TGTGCCAGCAGTTTGTGGGGGGGCGACTACGAGCAGTACTTC. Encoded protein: CASSLWGGDYEQYF.

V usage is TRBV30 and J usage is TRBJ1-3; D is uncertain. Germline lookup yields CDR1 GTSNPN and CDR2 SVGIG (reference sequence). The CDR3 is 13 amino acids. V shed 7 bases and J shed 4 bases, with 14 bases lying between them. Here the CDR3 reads CASVRPSGNTIYF. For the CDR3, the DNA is TGTGCCTCCGTTCGACCATCCGGAAACACCATATATTTT.